Given below is one TCR beta chain in context. Here immunoSEQ multiplex PCR was the method, and the copy in TCRdb shows in-frame clones only, minus some. The table lists more than 50,000 clones, about two thirds of them singletons, with 7% to 10% in the top ten. This sample is drawn from a study of PD-1 blockade in classical Hodgkin lymphoma. There was relapse after autologous stem cell transplantation in every patient, and there was variation in brentuximab vedotin exposure. This receptor was identified in a human donor with classical Hodgkin lymphoma. The specimen was peripheral blood mononuclear cells (PBMCs), collected before the second cycle of nivolumab.

The CDR3 protein is CASSIALPGLTSNQPQHF. The CDR3 DNA follows: TGTGCCAGTAGTATAGCCCTTCCGGGACTTACCAGCAATCAGCCCCAGCATTTT. The chain joins TRBV19 to TRBJ1-5, with D perhaps matching TRBD1 (5 bases). CDR1 and CDR2 (germline): LNHDA, SQIVND (reference sequence). V dropped 1 base and J dropped 1 base, with 17 bases sitting between them. There are 18 residues in the CDR3. Full variable domain (missing parts from reference TRBV19 and TRBJ1-5): DGGITQSPKYLFRKEGQNVTLSCEQNLNHDAMYWYRQDPGQGLRLIYYSQIVNDFQKGDIAEGYSVSREKKESFPLTVTSAQKNPTAFYLCASSIALPGLTSNQPQHFGDGTRLSIL.